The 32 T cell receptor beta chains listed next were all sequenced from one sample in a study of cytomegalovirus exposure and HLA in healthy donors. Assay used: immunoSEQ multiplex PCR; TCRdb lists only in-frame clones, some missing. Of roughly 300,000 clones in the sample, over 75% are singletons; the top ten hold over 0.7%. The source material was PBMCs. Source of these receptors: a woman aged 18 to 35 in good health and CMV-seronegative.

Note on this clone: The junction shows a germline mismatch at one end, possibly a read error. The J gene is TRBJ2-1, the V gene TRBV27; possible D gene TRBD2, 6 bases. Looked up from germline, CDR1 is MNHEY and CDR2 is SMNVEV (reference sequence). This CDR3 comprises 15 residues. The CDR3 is CASRFGGASYNEQFF. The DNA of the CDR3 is TGTGCCAGCCGTTTTGGCGGGGCCTCCTACAATGAGCAGTTCTTC.

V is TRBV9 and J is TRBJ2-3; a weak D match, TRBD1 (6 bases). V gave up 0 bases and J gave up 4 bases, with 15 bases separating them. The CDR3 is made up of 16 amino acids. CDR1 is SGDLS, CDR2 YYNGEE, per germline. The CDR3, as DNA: TGTGCCAGCAGCGTAGAGAGCAGGGGCTTGGCAGATACGCAGTATTTT. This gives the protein CASSVESRGLADTQYF.

CDR3 DNA sequence: TGTGCCAGCAGGAGGGAACTAGTCGGCCACGAGCAGTACTTC. Its translation: CASRRELVGHEQYF. The chain is built from TRBV2 and TRBJ2-7, with D perhaps TRBD2 (5 bases). The CDR3 totals 14 residues. The V and J ends lost 6 bases and 5 bases respectively, with 17 bases between them. Germline V gene data show CDR1 as SNHLY and CDR2 as FYNNEI. The whole variable domain, filled in from reference TRBV2 and TRBJ2-7, reads EPEVTQTPSHQVTQMGQEVILRCVPISNHLYFYWYRQILGQKVEFLVSFYNNEISEKSEIFDDQFSVERPDGSNFTLKIRSTKLEDSAMYFCASRRELVGHEQYFGPGTRLTVT.

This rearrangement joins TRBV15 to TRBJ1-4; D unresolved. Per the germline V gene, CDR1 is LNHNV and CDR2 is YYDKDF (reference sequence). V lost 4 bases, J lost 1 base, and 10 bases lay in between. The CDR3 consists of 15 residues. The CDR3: CATSNSGGTNEKLFF. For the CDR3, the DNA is TGTGCCACCAGCAACTCAGGAGGAACTAATGAAAAACTGTTTTTT.

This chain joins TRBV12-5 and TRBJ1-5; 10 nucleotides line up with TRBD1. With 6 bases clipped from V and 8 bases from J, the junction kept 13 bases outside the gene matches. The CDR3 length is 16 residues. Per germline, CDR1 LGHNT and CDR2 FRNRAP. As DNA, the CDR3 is TGTGCTAGTGGACCAGACAGGGGGCGGTTTCGGGAGCCCCAGCATTTT. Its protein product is CASGPDRGRFREPQHF.

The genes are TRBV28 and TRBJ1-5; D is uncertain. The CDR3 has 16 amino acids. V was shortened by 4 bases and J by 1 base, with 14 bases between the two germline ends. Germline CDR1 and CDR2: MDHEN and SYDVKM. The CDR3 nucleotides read TGTGCCAGCAGTTCACGGCAGAGCGTAAGCAATCAGCCCCAGCATTTT. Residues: CASSSRQSVSNQPQHF.

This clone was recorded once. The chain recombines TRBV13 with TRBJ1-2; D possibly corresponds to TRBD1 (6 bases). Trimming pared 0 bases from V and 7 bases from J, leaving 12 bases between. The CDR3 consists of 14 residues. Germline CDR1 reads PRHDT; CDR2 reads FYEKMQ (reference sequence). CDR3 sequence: CASSLGQGPSGYTF. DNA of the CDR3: TGTGCCAGCAGCTTAGGGCAGGGGCCGAGTGGCTACACCTTC.

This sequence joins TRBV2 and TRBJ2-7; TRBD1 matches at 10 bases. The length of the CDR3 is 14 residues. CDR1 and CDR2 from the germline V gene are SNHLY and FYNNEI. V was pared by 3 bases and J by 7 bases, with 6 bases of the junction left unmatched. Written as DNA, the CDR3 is TGTGCCAGCAGTGATAGACAGGGGGCACGGGAGCAGTACTTC. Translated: CASSDRQGAREQYF.

The CDR3 nucleotides read TGCGCCAGCAGCTTGGTGGACTCTGAAGCTTTCTTT. Protein sequence: CASSLVDSEAFF. V is TRBV5-1 and J is TRBJ1-1; D gene uncertain. The CDR3 consists of 12 residues. With 0 bases removed from V and 6 bases from J, the gap between germline ends came to 6 bases. Germline CDR1 reads SGHRS; CDR2 reads YFSETQ. The entire variable domain, with the rest obtained from reference TRBV5-1 and TRBJ1-1, is as follows: KAGVTQTPRYLIKTRGQQVTLSCSPISGHRSVSWYQQTPGQGLQFLFEYFSETQRNKGNFPGRFSGRQFSNSRSEMNVSTLELGDSALYLCASSLVDSEAFFGQGTRLTVV.

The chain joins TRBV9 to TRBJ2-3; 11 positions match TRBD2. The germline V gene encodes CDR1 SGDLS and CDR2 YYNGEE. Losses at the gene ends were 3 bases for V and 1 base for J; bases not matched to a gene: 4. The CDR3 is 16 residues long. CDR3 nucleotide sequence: TGTGCCAGCAGCGCTTGGGGACTAGCGGGCACAGATACGCAGTATTTT. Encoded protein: CASSAWGLAGTDTQYF.

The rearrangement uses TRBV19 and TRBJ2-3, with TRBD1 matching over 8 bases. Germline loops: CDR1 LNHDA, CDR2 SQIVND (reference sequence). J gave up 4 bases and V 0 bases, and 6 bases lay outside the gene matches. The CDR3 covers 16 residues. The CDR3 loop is CASSIDGGTGPDTQYF. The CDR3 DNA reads TGTGCCAGTAGTATAGATGGGGGGACAGGACCAGATACGCAGTATTTT. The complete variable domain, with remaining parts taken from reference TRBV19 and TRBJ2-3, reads DGGITQSPKYLFRKEGQNVTLSCEQNLNHDAMYWYRQDPGQGLRLIYYSQIVNDFQKGDIAEGYSVSREKKESFPLTVTSAQKNPTAFYLCASSIDGGTGPDTQYFGPGTRLTVL.

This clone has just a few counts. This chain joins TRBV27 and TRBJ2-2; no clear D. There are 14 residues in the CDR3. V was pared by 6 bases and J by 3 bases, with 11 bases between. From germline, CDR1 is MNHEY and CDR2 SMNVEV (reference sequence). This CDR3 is CASRPNSYTGELFF. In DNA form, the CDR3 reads TGTGCCAGCAGACCGAACAGCTACACCGGGGAGCTGTTTTTT.

CDR3 sequence reads: CASSLGQGEAFF. CDR3 nucleotides: TGTGCCAGCAGCTTGGGACAGGGGGAAGCTTTCTTT. The V gene is TRBV5-6, the J gene TRBJ1-1; 8 nucleotides match TRBD1. The germline CDR1 and CDR2 sequences are SGHDT and YYEEEE. The trim removed 0 bases at V and 8 bases at J, leaving 0 bases unmatched. CDR3 length equals 12 residues. Using reference TRBV5-6 and TRBJ1-1 for the parts outside the CDR3, the full variable domain is DAGVTQSPTHLIKTRGQQVTLRCSPKSGHDTVSWYQQALGQGPQFIFQYYEEEERQRGNFPDRFSGHQFPNYSSELNVNALLLGDSALYLCASSLGQGEAFFGQGTRLTVV.

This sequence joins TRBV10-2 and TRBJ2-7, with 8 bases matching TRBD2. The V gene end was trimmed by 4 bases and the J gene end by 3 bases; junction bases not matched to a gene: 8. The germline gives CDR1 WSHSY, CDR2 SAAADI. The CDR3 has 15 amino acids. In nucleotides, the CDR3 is TGCGCCAGCAGTGCGTGGGGGAGCGGGAGCTACGAGCAGTACTTC. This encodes CASSAWGSGSYEQYF.

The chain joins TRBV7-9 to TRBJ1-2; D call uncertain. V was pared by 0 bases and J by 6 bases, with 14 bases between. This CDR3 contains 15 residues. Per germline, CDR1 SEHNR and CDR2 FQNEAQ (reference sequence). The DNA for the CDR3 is TGTGCCAGCAGCTTAGCCCTCGCGGCAGTTCATGGCTACACCTTC. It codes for CASSLALAAVHGYTF.

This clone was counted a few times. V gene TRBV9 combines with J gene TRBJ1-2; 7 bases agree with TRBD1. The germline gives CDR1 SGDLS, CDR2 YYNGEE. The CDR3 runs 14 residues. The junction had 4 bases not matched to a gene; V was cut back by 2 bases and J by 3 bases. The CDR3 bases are TGTGCCAGCAGCGTGACAGGGACCCACTATGGCTACACCTTC. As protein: CASSVTGTHYGYTF.

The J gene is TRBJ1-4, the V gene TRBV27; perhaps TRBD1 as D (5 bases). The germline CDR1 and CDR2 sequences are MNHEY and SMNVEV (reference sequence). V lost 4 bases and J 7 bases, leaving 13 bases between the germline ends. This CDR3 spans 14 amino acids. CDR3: CASSSGGGGEKLFF. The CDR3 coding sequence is TGTGCCAGCAGTTCGGGTGGGGGGGGTGAAAAACTGTTTTTT.

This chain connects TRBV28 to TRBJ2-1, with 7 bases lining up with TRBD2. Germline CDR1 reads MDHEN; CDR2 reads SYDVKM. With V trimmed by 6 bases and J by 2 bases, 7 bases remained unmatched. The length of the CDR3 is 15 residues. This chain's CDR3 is CASRVGGRTYNEQFF. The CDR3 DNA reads TGTGCCAGCAGAGTGGGAGGGAGAACCTACAATGAGCAGTTCTTC.

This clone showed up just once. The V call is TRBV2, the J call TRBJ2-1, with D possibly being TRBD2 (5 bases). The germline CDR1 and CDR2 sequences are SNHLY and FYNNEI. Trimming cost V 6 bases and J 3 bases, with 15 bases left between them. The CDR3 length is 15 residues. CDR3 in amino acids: CASSLRIALYNEQFF. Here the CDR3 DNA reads TGTGCCAGCAGCCTCCGTATAGCGCTCTACAATGAGCAGTTCTTC. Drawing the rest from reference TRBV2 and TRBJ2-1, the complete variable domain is EPEVTQTPSHQVTQMGQEVILRCVPISNHLYFYWYRQILGQKVEFLVSFYNNEISEKSEIFDDQFSVERPDGSNFTLKIRSTKLEDSAMYFCASSLRIALYNEQFFGPGTRLTVL.

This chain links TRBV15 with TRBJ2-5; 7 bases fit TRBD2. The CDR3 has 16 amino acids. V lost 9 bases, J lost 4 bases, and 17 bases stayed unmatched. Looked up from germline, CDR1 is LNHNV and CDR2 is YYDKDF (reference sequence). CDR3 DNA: TGTGCCACGGGGCAGGGTGCGGGAGTCCGTCCAGAGACCCAGTACTTC. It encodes CATGQGAGVRPETQYF.

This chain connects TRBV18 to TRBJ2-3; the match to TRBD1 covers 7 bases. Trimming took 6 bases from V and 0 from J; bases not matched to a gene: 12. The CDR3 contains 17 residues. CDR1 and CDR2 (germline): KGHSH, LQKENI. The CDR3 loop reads CASSPIPGTASTDTQYF. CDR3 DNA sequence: TGTGCCAGCTCGCCGATCCCCGGGACAGCTAGCACAGATACGCAGTATTTT.

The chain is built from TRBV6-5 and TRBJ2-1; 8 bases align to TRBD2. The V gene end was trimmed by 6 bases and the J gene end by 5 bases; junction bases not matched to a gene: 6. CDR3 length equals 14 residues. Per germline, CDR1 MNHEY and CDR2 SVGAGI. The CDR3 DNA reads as TGTGCCAGCAGGAGGGGACTAGTTCACAATGAGCAGTTCTTC. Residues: CASRRGLVHNEQFF.

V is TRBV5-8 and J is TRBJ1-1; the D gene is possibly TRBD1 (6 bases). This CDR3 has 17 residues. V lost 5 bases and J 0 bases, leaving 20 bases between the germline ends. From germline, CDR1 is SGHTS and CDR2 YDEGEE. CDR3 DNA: TGTGCCAGCAGTACACTCGGGAGGACAGACTTGAACACTGAAGCTTTCTTT. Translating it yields CASSTLGRTDLNTEAFF. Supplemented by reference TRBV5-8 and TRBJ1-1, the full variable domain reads EAGVTQSPTHLIKTRGQQATLRCSPISGHTSVYWYQQALGLGLQFLLWYDEGEERNRGNFPPRFSGRQFPNYSSELNVNALELEDSALYLCASSTLGRTDLNTEAFFGQGTRLTVV.

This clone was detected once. The DNA for the CDR3 is TGCGCCAGCAGCCAAGGGTTCCTCGGGACAGGGAACCAAGAGACCCAGTACTTC. Residues: CASSQGFLGTGNQETQYF. This chain connects TRBV4-1 to TRBJ2-5; 9 nucleotides align to TRBD1. J was trimmed by 0 bases and V by 1 base; bases with no gene match: 9. CDR3 size: 18 residues. Germline CDR1 is MGHRA and CDR2 is YSYEKL.

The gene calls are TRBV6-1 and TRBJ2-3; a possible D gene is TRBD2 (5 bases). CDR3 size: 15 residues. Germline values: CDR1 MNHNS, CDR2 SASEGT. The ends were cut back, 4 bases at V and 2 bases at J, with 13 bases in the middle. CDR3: CASSGQSGTTDTQYF. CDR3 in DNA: TGTGCCAGCAGTGGGCAGAGCGGAACCACAGATACGCAGTATTTT.

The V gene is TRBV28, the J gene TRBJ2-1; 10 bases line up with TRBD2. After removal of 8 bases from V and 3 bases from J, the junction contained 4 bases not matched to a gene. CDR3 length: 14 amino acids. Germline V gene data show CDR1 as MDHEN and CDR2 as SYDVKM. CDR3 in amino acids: CASLRTSGYNEQFF. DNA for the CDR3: TGTGCCAGCTTACGGACTAGCGGCTACAATGAGCAGTTCTTC.

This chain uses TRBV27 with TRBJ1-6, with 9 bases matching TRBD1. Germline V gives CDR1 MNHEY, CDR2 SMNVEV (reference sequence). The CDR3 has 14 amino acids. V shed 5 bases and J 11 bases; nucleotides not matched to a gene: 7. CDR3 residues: CASSLTGGWAPLHF. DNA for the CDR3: TGTGCCAGCAGTCTCACAGGGGGCTGGGCACCCCTCCACTTT.

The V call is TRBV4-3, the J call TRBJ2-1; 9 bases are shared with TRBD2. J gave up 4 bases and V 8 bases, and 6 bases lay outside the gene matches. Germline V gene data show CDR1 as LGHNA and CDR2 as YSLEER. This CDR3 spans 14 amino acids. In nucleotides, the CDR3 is TGCGCCAGCTCCTTAGCGGGGGCATACAATGAGCAGTTCTTC. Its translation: CASSLAGAYNEQFF.

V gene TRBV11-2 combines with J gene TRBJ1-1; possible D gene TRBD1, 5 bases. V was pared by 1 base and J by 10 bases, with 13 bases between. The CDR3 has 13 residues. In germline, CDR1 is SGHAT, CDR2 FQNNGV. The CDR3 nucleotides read TGTGCCAGCAGCTTAGGACAGCTTTATAGAGCTTTCTTT. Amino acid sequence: CASSLGQLYRAFF.

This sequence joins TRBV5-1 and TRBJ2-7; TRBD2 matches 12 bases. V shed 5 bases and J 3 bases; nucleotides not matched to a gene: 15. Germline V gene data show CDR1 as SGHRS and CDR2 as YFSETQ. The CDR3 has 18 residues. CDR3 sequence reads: CASRSGLAGTGVFYEQYF. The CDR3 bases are TGCGCCAGCAGATCCGGACTAGCGGGAACAGGGGTGTTCTACGAGCAGTACTTC.

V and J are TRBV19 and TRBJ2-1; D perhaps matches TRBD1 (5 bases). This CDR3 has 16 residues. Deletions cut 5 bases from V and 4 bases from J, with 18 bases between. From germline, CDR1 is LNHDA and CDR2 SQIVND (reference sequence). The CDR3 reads CASSLSDSLYYNEQFF. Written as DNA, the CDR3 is TGTGCCAGTAGTCTGAGCGACAGCTTATATTACAATGAGCAGTTCTTC.

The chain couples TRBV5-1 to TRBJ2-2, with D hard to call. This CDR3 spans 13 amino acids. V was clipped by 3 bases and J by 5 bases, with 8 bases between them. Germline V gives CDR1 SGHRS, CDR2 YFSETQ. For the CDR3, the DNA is TGCGCCAGCAGCTACCTCGGGACCGGGGAGCTGTTTTTT. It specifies CASSYLGTGELFF.